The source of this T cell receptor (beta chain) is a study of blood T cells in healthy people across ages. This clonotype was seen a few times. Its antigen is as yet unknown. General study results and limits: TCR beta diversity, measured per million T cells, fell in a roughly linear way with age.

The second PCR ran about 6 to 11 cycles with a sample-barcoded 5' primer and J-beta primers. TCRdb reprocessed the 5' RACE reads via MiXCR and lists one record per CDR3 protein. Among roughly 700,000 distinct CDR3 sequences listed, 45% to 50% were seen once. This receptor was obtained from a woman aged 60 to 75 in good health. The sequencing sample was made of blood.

The chain's CDR3 is CASSQTNNEQFF. The CDR3 DNA reads as TGTGCCAGCAGCCAGACGAACAATGAGCAGTTCTTC. J is TRBJ2-1 and V is TRBV12-3 or TRBV12-4; no clear D gene. The CDR3 sequence is 12 residues long. Trimming stripped 6 bases from V and 5 bases from J, with 8 bases between.